Listed below are T cell receptor beta chains from one sample, sequenced in a study of T cell changes during pregnancy in multiple sclerosis. Clones were read by immunoSEQ multiplex PCR, and TCRdb kept only the in-frame ones, dropping some. The sample lists approximately 40,000 clones, roughly 92% seen once, with 1% to 1.5% in the top ten. What was sequenced was peripheral blood. These receptors were obtained from a female donor with multiple sclerosis, enrolled in a pregnancy study. Each CDR3 is given with its conserved first and last residue. The order of the fields is clone size, V gene, D gene, J gene, CDR3 DNA, CDR3 protein. The D gene is left open where the match is weak. Part of the rows lack a size; the others show once, few, many or a class for expanded clones.

clone_size: .
v_call: TRBV5-4
d_call: .
j_call: TRBJ1-1
cdr3_nt: TGTGCCAGCAGCTGGGGGGGCTTACCTATGAACACTGAAGCTTTCTTT
cdr3_aa: CASSWGGLPMNTEAFF

clone_size: .
v_call: TRBV27
d_call: TRBD2
j_call: TRBJ2-3
cdr3_nt: TGTGCCAGCAGAAGACTAGCGGGAGGGCCCACAGATACGCAGTATTTT
cdr3_aa: CASRRLAGGPTDTQYF

clone_size: once
v_call: TRBV7-9
d_call: .
j_call: TRBJ1-2
cdr3_nt: TGTGCCAGCAGCTTTCTTCCCTACAGGGCCCGCGGACTATTTAATGGCTACACCTTC
cdr3_aa: CASSFLPYRARGLFNGYTF

clone_size: medium-sized
v_call: TRBV6-1
d_call: TRBD2
j_call: TRBJ2-7
cdr3_nt: TGTGCCAGCAGTGAAGACACTAGCGGCTCCTACGAGCAGTACTTC
cdr3_aa: CASSEDTSGSYEQYF

clone_size: .
v_call: TRBV19
d_call: .
j_call: TRBJ1-5
cdr3_nt: TGTGCCAGTATGCCGGGGGGCTGGCAGCCCCAGCATTTT
cdr3_aa: CASMPGGWQPQHF

clone_size: .
v_call: TRBV30
d_call: .
j_call: TRBJ2-7
cdr3_nt: TGTGCCCTTGCGCCCGGGGGCCGGTCCGAGCAGTACTTC
cdr3_aa: CALAPGGRSEQYF

clone_size: .
v_call: TRBV6-4
d_call: TRBD1
j_call: TRBJ2-3
cdr3_nt: TGTGCCAGCAACGAAGGTTGGGACAGGGTGCCAGATACGCAGTATTTT
cdr3_aa: CASNEGWDRVPDTQYF

clone_size: .
v_call: TRBV7-9
d_call: .
j_call: TRBJ1-2
cdr3_nt: TGTGCCAGCAGCTCTAGACAGCACCTCTTC
cdr3_aa: CASSSRQHLF

clone_size: .
v_call: TRBV25-1
d_call: TRBD2
j_call: TRBJ2-7
cdr3_nt: TGTGCCAGCAGTGCCGGGAGGGCAACGAACGAGCAGTACTTC
cdr3_aa: CASSAGRATNEQYF

clone_size: .
v_call: TRBV4-3
d_call: TRBD1
j_call: TRBJ2-2
cdr3_nt: TGCGCCAGCAGCCTGCGGGAAACAGGGAACAGGGGGTGGACCGGGGAGCTGTTTTTT
cdr3_aa: CASSLRETGNRGWTGELFF

clone_size: few
v_call: TRBV27
d_call: .
j_call: TRBJ2-5
cdr3_nt: TGTGCCAGCGGCCTAAGCAGGACCCAGTACTTC
cdr3_aa: CASGLSRTQYF

clone_size: .
v_call: TRBV7-9
d_call: .
j_call: TRBJ2-1
cdr3_nt: TGTGCCAGCAGTCCTCCGGGGGAGGAAGTTCAGTTCTTC
cdr3_aa: CASSPPGEEVQFF

clone_size: .
v_call: TRBV2
d_call: .
j_call: TRBJ2-3
cdr3_nt: TGTGCCAGCAGTGTCCTAAATCCCCCAGATACGCAGTATTTT
cdr3_aa: CASSVLNPPDTQYF

clone_size: .
v_call: TRBV2
d_call: .
j_call: TRBJ2-3
cdr3_nt: TGTGCCAGCCTAGGTCAGAACACAGATACGCAGTATTTT
cdr3_aa: CASLGQNTDTQYF

clone_size: .
v_call: TRBV27
d_call: .
j_call: TRBJ2-4
cdr3_nt: TGTGCCAGCGGGCCCATCAGCCAGGGAGGAAACATTCAGTACTTC
cdr3_aa: CASGPISQGGNIQYF

clone_size: .
v_call: TRBV6-1
d_call: TRBD1
j_call: TRBJ1-2
cdr3_nt: TGTGCCAGCAGCGCCCGACAGGGATCAGACTATGGCTACACCTTC
cdr3_aa: CASSARQGSDYGYTF

clone_size: .
v_call: TRBV29-1
d_call: TRBD1
j_call: TRBJ2-7
cdr3_nt: TGCAGCGTTGGGACAGGGGACGTCTCCTACGAGCAGTACTTC
cdr3_aa: CSVGTGDVSYEQYF

clone_size: few
v_call: TRBV29-1
d_call: .
j_call: TRBJ1-2
cdr3_nt: TGCAGCGTTAATTCAGGGGACTATGGCTACACCTTC
cdr3_aa: CSVNSGDYGYTF

clone_size: .
v_call: TRBV7-8
d_call: TRBD2
j_call: TRBJ2-5
cdr3_nt: TGTGCCAGCGGACTAGCGGGAGGGGTCCTCTTAGGAGAGACCCAGTACTTC
cdr3_aa: CASGLAGGVLLGETQYF

clone_size: .
v_call: TRBV11-3
d_call: TRBD2
j_call: TRBJ2-2
cdr3_nt: TGTGCCAGCAGCACGGCCGGGAGGCCAGGCGGGGAGCTGTTTTTT
cdr3_aa: CASSTAGRPGGELFF

clone_size: once
v_call: TRBV6-6
d_call: .
j_call: TRBJ2-7
cdr3_nt: TGTGCCAGCAGTTCCTCCAGGAGCTCCTACGAGCAGTACTTC
cdr3_aa: CASSSSRSSYEQYF

clone_size: .
v_call: TRBV25-1
d_call: .
j_call: TRBJ2-7
cdr3_nt: TGTGCCAGCAGTGATCCGAGGGACAAGGACTACGAGCAGTACTTC
cdr3_aa: CASSDPRDKDYEQYF

clone_size: .
v_call: TRBV28
d_call: TRBD2
j_call: TRBJ2-7
cdr3_nt: TGTGCCAGCAGCGTAGCGGGAGAGATCTACGAGCAGTACTTC
cdr3_aa: CASSVAGEIYEQYF

clone_size: .
v_call: TRBV7-3
d_call: .
j_call: TRBJ2-3
cdr3_nt: TGTGCCAGCAGCTTGGGACCGTTCACAGATACGCAGTATTTT
cdr3_aa: CASSLGPFTDTQYF

clone_size: .
v_call: TRBV7-6
d_call: TRBD1
j_call: TRBJ2-5
cdr3_nt: TGTGCCAGCAGCTTAGTGGCAGGGGGCTTCAACCAAGAGACCCAGTACTTC
cdr3_aa: CASSLVAGGFNQETQYF

clone_size: .
v_call: TRBV28
d_call: TRBD1
j_call: TRBJ2-2
cdr3_nt: TGTGCCAGCAAAGGCCCAGGGGGCATCCCCGGGGAGCTGTTTTTT
cdr3_aa: CASKGPGGIPGELFF

clone_size: .
v_call: TRBV5-8
d_call: .
j_call: TRBJ2-7
cdr3_nt: TGTGCCAGCAGGCCACCTTGGTCCTACGAGCAGTACTTC
cdr3_aa: CASRPPWSYEQYF

clone_size: .
v_call: TRBV19
d_call: .
j_call: TRBJ1-1
cdr3_nt: TGTGCCAGTAGTATAGGTAGAAAAGCCGAAGCTTTCTTT
cdr3_aa: CASSIGRKAEAFF

clone_size: .
v_call: TRBV28
d_call: TRBD1
j_call: TRBJ1-3
cdr3_nt: TGTGCCAGCAGTCCCCCCCAGGGGGCCTTTGGAAACACCATATATTTT
cdr3_aa: CASSPPQGAFGNTIYF

clone_size: .
v_call: TRBV27
d_call: .
j_call: TRBJ1-5
cdr3_nt: TGTGCCAGCAGTTTGGCGGGGGGCGTAAATCAGCCCCAGCATTTT
cdr3_aa: CASSLAGGVNQPQHF

clone_size: .
v_call: TRBV11-2
d_call: TRBD2
j_call: TRBJ2-5
cdr3_nt: TGTGCCAGCAGCCCAGGCGGCGGGAGGGGGGAAGAGACCCAGTACTTC
cdr3_aa: CASSPGGGRGEETQYF

clone_size: once
v_call: TRBV19
d_call: .
j_call: TRBJ1-2
cdr3_nt: TGTGCCAGTAGTATAGGAGGATGGGACTATGGCTACACCTTC
cdr3_aa: CASSIGGWDYGYTF

clone_size: .
v_call: TRBV4-2
d_call: .
j_call: TRBJ2-3
cdr3_nt: TGTGCCAGCAGCCAAGATGCCTCGGGGTCTAGCACAGATACGCAGTATTTT
cdr3_aa: CASSQDASGSSTDTQYF

clone_size: .
v_call: TRBV10-3
d_call: TRBD2
j_call: TRBJ2-1
cdr3_nt: TGTGCCACCCCCCCGAGCGGGAGGCTTGATGAGCAGTTCTTC
cdr3_aa: CATPPSGRLDEQFF

clone_size: .
v_call: TRBV6-6
d_call: .
j_call: TRBJ1-2
cdr3_nt: TGTGCCAGCAGCTCTATTCGGGGGCCAAGGAATGGCTACACCTTC
cdr3_aa: CASSSIRGPRNGYTF

clone_size: .
v_call: TRBV19
d_call: .
j_call: TRBJ1-1
cdr3_nt: TGTGCCAGTGGCAGGGGCAACACTGAAGCTTTCTTT
cdr3_aa: CASGRGNTEAFF

clone_size: .
v_call: TRBV5-6
d_call: .
j_call: TRBJ2-3
cdr3_nt: TGTGCCAGCAGCTTTGGGGTGCGGGAACACACAGATACGCAGTATTTT
cdr3_aa: CASSFGVREHTDTQYF